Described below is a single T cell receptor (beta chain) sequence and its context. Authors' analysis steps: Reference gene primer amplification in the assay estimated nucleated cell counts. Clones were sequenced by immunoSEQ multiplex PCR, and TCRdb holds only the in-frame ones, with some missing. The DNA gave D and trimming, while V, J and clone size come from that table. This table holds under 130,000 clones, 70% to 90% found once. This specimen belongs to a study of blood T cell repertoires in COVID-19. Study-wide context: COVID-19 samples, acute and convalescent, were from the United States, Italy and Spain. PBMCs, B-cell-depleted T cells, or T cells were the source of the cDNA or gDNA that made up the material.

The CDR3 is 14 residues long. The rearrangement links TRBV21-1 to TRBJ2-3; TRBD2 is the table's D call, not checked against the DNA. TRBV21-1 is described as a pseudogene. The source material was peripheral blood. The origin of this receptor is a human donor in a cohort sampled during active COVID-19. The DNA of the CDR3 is TGTGCCAGCAGCAAAAACGGGGGGACAGATACGCAGTATTTT. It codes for CASSKNGGTDTQYF.